This T cell receptor (beta chain) was retrieved from a study of blood T cell repertoires in COVID-19. Study details: There were acute and convalescent COVID-19 samples, and they came from the United States, Italy and Spain.

In the authors' workflow: Quantification of nucleated cells was approximated via reference gene primer amplification. Measured with immunoSEQ multiplex PCR; TCRdb has only the in-frame clones, and not every one. Clone size and V and J calls were adopted from that table, with D and trimming inferred from the DNA. The table has over 90,000 clones, roughly 90% seen once. The CDR3 sequence is 16 residues long. Germline CDR1 SGHRS, CDR2 YFSETQ. With 0 bases clipped from V and 0 bases from J, the junction kept 5 bases outside the gene matches. Seattle patient enrollment occurred during active infection, with longitudinal follow-up thereafter.

The TCR was taken from a woman aged 50 to 60 with COVID-19, enrolled during active disease. The sequenced material came from peripheral blood. The chain combines TRBV5-1 with TRBJ1-1; 7 positions match TRBD1. The CDR3 protein is CASSLAGQAMNTEAFF. CDR3 nucleotide sequence: TGCGCCAGCAGCTTGGCCGGACAGGCTATGAACACTGAAGCTTTCTTT.